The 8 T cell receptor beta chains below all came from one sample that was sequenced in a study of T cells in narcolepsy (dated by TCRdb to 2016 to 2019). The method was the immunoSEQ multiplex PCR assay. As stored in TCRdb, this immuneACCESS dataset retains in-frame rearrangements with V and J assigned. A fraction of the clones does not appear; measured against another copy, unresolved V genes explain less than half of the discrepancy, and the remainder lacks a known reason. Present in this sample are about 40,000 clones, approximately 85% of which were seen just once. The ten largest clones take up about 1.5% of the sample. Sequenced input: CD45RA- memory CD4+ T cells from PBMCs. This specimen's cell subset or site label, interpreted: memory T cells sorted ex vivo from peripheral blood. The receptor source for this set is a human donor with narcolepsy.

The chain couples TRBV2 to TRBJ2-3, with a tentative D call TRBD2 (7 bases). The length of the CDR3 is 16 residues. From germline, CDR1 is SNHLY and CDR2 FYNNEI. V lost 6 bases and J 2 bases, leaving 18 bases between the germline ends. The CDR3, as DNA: TGTGCCAGCAGGGGGGGGCTAAACCAAATCACAGATACGCAGTATTTT. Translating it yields CASRGGLNQITDTQYF.

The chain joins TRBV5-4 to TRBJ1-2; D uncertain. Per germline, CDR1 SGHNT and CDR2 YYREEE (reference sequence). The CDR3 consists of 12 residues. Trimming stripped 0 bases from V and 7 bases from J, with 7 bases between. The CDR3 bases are TGTGCCAGCAGCTTGGAAGTTACTGGCTACACCTTC. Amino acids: CASSLEVTGYTF.

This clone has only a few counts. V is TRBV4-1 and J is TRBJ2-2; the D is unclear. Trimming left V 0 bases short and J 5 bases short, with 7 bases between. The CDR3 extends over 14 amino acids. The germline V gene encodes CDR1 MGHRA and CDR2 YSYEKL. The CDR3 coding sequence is TGCGCCAGCAGCCAAGACGGGTTGACCGGGGAGCTGTTTTTT. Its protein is CASSQDGLTGELFF.

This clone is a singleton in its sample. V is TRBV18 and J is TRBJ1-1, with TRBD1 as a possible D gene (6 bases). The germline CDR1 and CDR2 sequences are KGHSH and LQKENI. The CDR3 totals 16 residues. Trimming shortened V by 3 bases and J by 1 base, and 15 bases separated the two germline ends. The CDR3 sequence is CASSPRGGAQNTEAFF. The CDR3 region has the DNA TGTGCCAGCTCACCCCGGGGGGGGGCACAGAACACTGAAGCTTTCTTT.

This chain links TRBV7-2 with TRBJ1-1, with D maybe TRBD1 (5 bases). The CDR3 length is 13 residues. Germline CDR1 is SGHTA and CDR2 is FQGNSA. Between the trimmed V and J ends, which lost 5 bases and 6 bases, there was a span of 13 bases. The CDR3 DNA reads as TGTGCCAGCAGCCTCGGGACTCCCGCTGAAGCTTTCTTT. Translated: CASSLGTPAEAFF.

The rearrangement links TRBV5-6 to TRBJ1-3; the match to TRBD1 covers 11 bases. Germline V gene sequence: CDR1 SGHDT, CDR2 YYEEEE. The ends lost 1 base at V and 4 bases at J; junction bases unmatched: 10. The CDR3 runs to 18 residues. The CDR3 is CASSLLRTGGFSGNTIYF. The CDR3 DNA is TGTGCCAGCAGCTTGCTTCGGACAGGGGGCTTCTCGGGAAACACCATATATTTT.

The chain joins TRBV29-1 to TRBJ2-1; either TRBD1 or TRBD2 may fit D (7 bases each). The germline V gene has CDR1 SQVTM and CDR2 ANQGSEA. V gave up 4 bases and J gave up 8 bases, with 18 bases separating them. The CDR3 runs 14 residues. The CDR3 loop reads CSVGLQGGAHEQFF. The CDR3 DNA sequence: TGCAGCGTTGGTCTTCAGGGGGGGGCCCATGAGCAGTTCTTC.

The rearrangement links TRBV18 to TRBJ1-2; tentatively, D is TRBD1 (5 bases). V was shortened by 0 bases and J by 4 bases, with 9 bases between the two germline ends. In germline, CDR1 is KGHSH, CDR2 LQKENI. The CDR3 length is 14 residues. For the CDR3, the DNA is TGTGCCAGCTCACCACCGGGGGGTCTCTATGGCTACACCTTC. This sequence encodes CASSPPGGLYGYTF.